Following are 15 T cell receptor beta chains from one sample sequenced in a study of technical replicates of blood from several donors. Assay: immunoSEQ multiplex PCR; the TCRdb copy retains only in-frame clones and omits some. This sample has tens of thousands of clones, with about 96% found just once. Sequences were obtained from T cells isolated from PBMCs. The receptors were gathered from a human donor in good health.

The chain couples TRBV18 to TRBJ2-3; D call uncertain. Germline V CDR1 and CDR2: KGHSH, LQKENI. The CDR3 contains 11 residues. V dropped 3 bases and J dropped 4 bases, with 2 bases sitting between them. This CDR3 reads CASSPSDTQYF. In nucleotides, the CDR3 is TGTGCCAGCTCACCCTCAGATACGCAGTATTTT.

This rearrangement joins TRBV11-3 to TRBJ2-7; D may be TRBD1 (5 bases). V lost 1 base and J 5 bases, leaving 15 bases between the germline ends. This CDR3 comprises 15 residues. The V gene's germline CDR1 is SGHNT and CDR2 YENEEA. Written as DNA, the CDR3 is TGTGCCAGCAGCTTAGGAGCACAGGCCTTCGACGAGCAGTACTTC. It specifies CASSLGAQAFDEQYF.

The gene calls are TRBV7-9 and TRBJ2-3; possibly TRBD1 for D (6 bases). Germline assignment: CDR1 SEHNR and CDR2 FQNEAQ (reference sequence). CDR3 length: 16 amino acids. The ends were cut back, 1 base at V and 0 bases at J, with 11 bases in the middle. The CDR3 DNA sequence: TGTGCCAGCAGCTTAGGGACAGTAACTAGCACAGATACGCAGTATTTT. It encodes CASSLGTVTSTDTQYF.

The chain uses TRBV19 and TRBJ1-5, with 7 bases fitting TRBD1. The CDR3 has 16 amino acids. Germline V gene data show CDR1 as LNHDA and CDR2 as SQIVND (reference sequence). The junction had 15 bases not matched to a gene; V was cut back by 3 bases and J by 10 bases. This CDR3 reads CASSIRRATGRYPQHF. In DNA form, the CDR3 reads TGTGCCAGTAGTATTAGAAGGGCGACAGGGCGATATCCCCAGCATTTT.

The gene calls are TRBV6-6 and TRBJ2-7, with 12 nucleotides matching TRBD2. V lost 2 bases and J lost 0; bases outside the gene matches: 2. CDR3 length: 16 amino acids. Germline values: CDR1 MNHNY, CDR2 SVGAGI (reference sequence). The CDR3 DNA follows: TGTGCCAGCAGTTACCTGGGACTAGCGGGCTCCTACGAGCAGTACTTC. Translation: CASSYLGLAGSYEQYF.

CDR3 DNA: TGCGCCAGCAGCTTGGCCCCTAGCAGAGACACCGGGGAGCTGTTTTTT. Its translation is CASSLAPSRDTGELFF. The chain combines TRBV5-1 with TRBJ2-2; D perhaps matches TRBD2 (5 bases). The V end lost 0 bases, the J end lost 3 bases, and 12 bases lay between the germline ends. Germline V lookup: CDR1 SGHRS, CDR2 YFSETQ. The CDR3 loop spans 16 amino acids.

The J gene is TRBJ2-7, the V gene TRBV4-1; 10 positions agree with TRBD2. This CDR3 region has 15 residues. The germline gives CDR1 MGHRA, CDR2 YSYEKL. The trim removed 0 bases at V and 6 bases at J, leaving 5 bases unmatched. CDR3 region: CASSQEPGLATEQYF. CDR3 in DNA: TGCGCCAGCAGCCAAGAACCGGGACTAGCGACCGAGCAGTACTTC.

The CDR3 reads CASSHQTRAEGSDGYTF. CDR3 sequence (DNA): TGTGCCAGCAGCCACCAAACCCGAGCGGAGGGGTCTGATGGCTACACCTTC. This sequence joins TRBV4-2 and TRBJ1-2; D is perhaps TRBD1 (5 bases). V lost 3 bases and J 6 bases, leaving 23 bases between the germline ends. Germline lookup yields CDR1 LGHNA and CDR2 YNFKEQ. This CDR3 region has 17 residues.

The V call is TRBV19, the J call TRBJ1-2; the D is unclear. Trimming pared 5 bases from V and 4 bases from J, leaving 14 bases between. The CDR3 has 14 amino acids. CDR1 and CDR2 (germline): LNHDA, SQIVND (reference sequence). CDR3 in amino acids: CASSSKEGIYGYTF. The CDR3 DNA is TGTGCCAGTAGTTCTAAAGAGGGAATCTATGGCTACACCTTC.

This clone was seen just once. The V call is TRBV19, the J call TRBJ1-2; D call uncertain. Germline V gene data show CDR1 as LNHDA and CDR2 as SQIVND (reference sequence). The CDR3 covers 15 residues. Trimming took off 0 bases at V and 6 bases at J, with 14 bases between the two ends. Here the CDR3 reads CASSIDLKGEDGYTF. CDR3 coding DNA: TGTGCCAGTAGTATAGATTTGAAGGGAGAGGATGGCTACACCTTC.

This clone was counted only a few times. The chain combines TRBV5-1 with TRBJ2-5; maybe TRBD2 (5 bases). The CDR3 spans 12 residues. Germline values: CDR1 SGHRS, CDR2 YFSETQ. V was trimmed by 3 bases and J by 4 bases, leaving 7 bases between them. The CDR3, as DNA: TGCGCCAGCAGCTCCGGGGTAGAGACCCAGTACTTC. As protein: CASSSGVETQYF.

This chain joins TRBV9 and TRBJ1-2; D perhaps matches TRBD1 (5 bases). Between the trimmed V and J ends, which lost 0 bases and 3 bases, there was a span of 18 bases. The CDR3 sequence is 17 residues long. In germline, CDR1 is SGDLS, CDR2 YYNGEE. CDR3 sequence: CASSVEGRGENDYGYTF. CDR3 nucleotides: TGTGCCAGCAGCGTAGAGGGTCGGGGGGAGAACGACTATGGCTACACCTTC.

V usage is TRBV29-1 and J usage is TRBJ2-7; maybe TRBD2 (7 bases). Germline V lookup: CDR1 SQVTM, CDR2 ANQGSEA. V gave up 0 bases and J gave up 5 bases, with 14 bases separating them. This CDR3 spans 14 amino acids. The CDR3 is CSVEEGRGGDEQYF. In DNA form, the CDR3 reads TGCAGCGTTGAAGAGGGCAGGGGAGGGGACGAGCAGTACTTC.

This chain's CDR3 is CASSLGGPEAFF. DNA of the CDR3: TGTGCCAGCAGCTTAGGGGGGCCTGAAGCTTTCTTT. The chain employs TRBV11-3 and TRBJ1-1, with TRBD1 as a possible D gene (6 bases). The CDR3 consists of 12 residues. Germline assignment: CDR1 SGHNT and CDR2 YENEEA. V was trimmed by 1 base and J by 6 bases, leaving 6 bases between them.

Only one count was recorded for this clone. This sequence joins TRBV19 and TRBJ2-7; 8 bases match TRBD1. CDR1 and CDR2 from the germline V gene are LNHDA and SQIVND (reference sequence). The CDR3 is 16 amino acids. The J segment lost 0 bases and the V segment lost 4 bases, leaving 8 bases of the junction unmatched. The DNA of the CDR3 is TGTGCCAGTAGTAACGCCCGGGACAGGAACTCCTACGAGCAGTACTTC. Amino acid sequence: CASSNARDRNSYEQYF.